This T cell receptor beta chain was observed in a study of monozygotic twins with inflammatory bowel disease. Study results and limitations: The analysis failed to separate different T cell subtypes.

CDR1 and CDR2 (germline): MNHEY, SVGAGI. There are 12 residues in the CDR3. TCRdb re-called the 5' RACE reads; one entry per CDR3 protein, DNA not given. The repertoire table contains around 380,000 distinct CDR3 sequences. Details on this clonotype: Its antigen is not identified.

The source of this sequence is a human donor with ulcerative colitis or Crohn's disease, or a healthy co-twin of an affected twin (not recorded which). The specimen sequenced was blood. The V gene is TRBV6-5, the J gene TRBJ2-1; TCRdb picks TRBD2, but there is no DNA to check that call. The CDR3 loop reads CASSTGTPEQFF.